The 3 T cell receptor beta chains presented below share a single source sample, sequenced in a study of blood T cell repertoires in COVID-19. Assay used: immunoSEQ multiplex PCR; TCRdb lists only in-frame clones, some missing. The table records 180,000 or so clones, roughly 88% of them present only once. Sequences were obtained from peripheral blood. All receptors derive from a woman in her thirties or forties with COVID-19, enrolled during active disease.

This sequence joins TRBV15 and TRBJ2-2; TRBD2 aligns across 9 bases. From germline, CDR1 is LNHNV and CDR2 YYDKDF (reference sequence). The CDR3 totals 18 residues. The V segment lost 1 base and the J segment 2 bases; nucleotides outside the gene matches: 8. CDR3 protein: CATSRVPGLAKNTGELFF. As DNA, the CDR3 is TGTGCCACCAGCAGAGTGCCGGGACTAGCCAAAAACACCGGGGAGCTGTTTTTT.

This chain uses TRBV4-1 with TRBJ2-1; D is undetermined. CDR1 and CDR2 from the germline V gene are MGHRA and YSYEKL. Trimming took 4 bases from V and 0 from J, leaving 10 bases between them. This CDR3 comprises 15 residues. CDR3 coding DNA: TGCGCCAGCAGCCCGCTAGTGGGCTCCTACAATGAGCAGTTCTTC. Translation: CASSPLVGSYNEQFF.

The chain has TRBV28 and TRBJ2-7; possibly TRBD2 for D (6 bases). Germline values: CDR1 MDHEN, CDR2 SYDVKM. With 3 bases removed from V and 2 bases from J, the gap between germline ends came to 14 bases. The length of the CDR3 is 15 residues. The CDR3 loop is CASSFSGLITYEQYF. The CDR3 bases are TGTGCCAGCAGTTTTTCGGGACTTATAACCTACGAGCAGTACTTC.